This T cell receptor beta chain derives from a study of blood T cell repertoires in COVID-19. Overall study: The United States, Italy and Spain were the sources of the acute and convalescent COVID-19 samples.

This table comes from immunoSEQ multiplex PCR, and its TCRdb copy is limited to in-frame clones, with some not included. The sample consists of fewer than 250,000 clones, 85% to 90% of them appearing once. The CDR3 loop spans 17 amino acids. CDR1 is KGHSH and CDR2 is LQKENI in the germline V gene. V dropped 3 bases and J dropped 4; count of bases not matched to a gene: 9. The table lists this clone with a count of one. A PCR-confirmed or clinician-diagnosed COVID-19 case had contacted exposed participants within 2 weeks of entry. This TCR was recovered from a man aged 50 to 60 who had been exposed to COVID-19. Sequences were obtained from PBMCs or T cells enriched from blood (not recorded which). The rearrangement uses TRBV18 and TRBJ2-7; 13 bases fit TRBD2. CDR3 DNA sequence: TGTGCCAGCTCACCGGGACTAGCGGGACCTAACCTGTACGAGCAGTACGTC. Its translation: CASSPGLAGPNLYEQYV.